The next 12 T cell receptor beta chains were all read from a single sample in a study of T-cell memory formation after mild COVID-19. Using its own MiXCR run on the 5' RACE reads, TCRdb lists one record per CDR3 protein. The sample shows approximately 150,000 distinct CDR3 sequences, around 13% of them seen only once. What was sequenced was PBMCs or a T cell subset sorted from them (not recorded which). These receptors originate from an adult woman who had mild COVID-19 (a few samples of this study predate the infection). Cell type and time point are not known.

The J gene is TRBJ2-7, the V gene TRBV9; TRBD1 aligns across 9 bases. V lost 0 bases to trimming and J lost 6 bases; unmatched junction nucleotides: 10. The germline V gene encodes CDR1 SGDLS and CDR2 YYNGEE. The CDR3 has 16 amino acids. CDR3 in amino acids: CASSVAPSRTGVEQYF. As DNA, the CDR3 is TGTGCCAGCAGCGTAGCCCCCTCGAGGACAGGGGTCGAGCAGTACTTC.

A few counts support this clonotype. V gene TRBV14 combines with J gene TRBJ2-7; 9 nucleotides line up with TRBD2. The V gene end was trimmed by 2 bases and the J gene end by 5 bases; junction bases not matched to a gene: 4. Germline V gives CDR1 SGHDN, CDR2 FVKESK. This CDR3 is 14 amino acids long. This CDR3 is CASSQLASGNEQYF. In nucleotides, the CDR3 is TGTGCCAGCAGCCAACTGGCTAGCGGGAACGAGCAGTACTTC.

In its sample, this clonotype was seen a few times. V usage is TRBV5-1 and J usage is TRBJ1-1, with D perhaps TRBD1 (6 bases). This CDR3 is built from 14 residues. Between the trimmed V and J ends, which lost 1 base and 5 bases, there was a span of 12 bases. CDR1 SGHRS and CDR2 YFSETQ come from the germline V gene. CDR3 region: CASSLWGAGTEAFF. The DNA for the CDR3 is TGCGCCAGCAGCTTGTGGGGGGCGGGTACTGAAGCTTTCTTT.

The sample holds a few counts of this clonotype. The DNA of the CDR3 is TGTGCCACTAGACCGGGACAGGGGTCCTACGAGCAGTACTTC. Translated: CATRPGQGSYEQYF. The chain carries TRBV15 and TRBJ2-7; 10 nucleotides agree with TRBD1. Germline V CDR1 and CDR2: LNHNV, YYDKDF (reference sequence). J was trimmed by 1 base and V by 9 bases; bases with no gene match: 6. This CDR3 contains 14 residues.

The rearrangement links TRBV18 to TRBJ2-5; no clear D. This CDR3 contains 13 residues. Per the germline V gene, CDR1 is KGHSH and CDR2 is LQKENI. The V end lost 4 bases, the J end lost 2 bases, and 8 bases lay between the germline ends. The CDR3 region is CASSQTDQETQYF. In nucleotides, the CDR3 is TGTGCCAGCTCACAGACGGATCAAGAGACCCAGTACTTC.

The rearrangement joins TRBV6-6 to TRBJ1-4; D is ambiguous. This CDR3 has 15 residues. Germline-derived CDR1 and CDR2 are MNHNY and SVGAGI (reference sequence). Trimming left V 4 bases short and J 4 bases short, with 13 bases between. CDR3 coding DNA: TGTGCCAGCAGTTCCACGTTGGGAGATAATGAAAAACTGTTTTTT. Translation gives CASSSTLGDNEKLFF.

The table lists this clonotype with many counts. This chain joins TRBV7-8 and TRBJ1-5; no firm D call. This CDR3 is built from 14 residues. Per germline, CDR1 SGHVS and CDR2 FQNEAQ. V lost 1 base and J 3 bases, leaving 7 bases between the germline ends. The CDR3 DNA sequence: TGTGCCAGCAGCTTAGACGGGAACAATCAGCCCCAGCATTTT. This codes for CASSLDGNNQPQHF. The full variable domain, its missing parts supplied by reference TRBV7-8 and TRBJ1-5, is GAGVSQSPRYKVAKRGQDVALRCDPISGHVSLFWYQQALGQGPEFLTYFQNEAQLDKSGLPSDRFFAERPEGSVSTLKIQRTQQEDSAVYLCASSLDGNNQPQHFGDGTRLSIL.

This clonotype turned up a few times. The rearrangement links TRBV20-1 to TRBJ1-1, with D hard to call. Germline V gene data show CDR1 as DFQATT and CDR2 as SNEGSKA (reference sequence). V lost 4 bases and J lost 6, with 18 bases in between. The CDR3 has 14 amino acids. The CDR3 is CSAITDPKVSEAFF. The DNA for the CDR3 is TGCAGTGCTATCACAGACCCAAAGGTGTCTGAAGCTTTCTTT.

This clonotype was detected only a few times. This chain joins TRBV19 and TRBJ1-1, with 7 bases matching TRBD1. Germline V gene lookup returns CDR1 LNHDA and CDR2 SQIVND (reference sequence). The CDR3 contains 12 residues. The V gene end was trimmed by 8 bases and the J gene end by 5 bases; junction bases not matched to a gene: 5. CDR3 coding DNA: TGTGCCAGTCGGGACAGCAAAACTGAAGCTTTCTTT. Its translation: CASRDSKTEAFF.

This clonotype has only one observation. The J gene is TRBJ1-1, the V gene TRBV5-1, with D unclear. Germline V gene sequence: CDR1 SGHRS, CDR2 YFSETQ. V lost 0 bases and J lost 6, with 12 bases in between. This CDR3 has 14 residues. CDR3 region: CASSLALGSPEAFF. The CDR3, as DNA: TGCGCCAGCAGCTTGGCCCTGGGGTCCCCTGAAGCTTTCTTT.

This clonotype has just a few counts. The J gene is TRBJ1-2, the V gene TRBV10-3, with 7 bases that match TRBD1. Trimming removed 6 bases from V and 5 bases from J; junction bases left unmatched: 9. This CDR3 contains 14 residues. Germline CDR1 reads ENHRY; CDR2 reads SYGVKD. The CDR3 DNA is TGTGCCATCAGGAGACAGGGATCACTATATGGCTACACCTTC. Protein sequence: CAIRRQGSLYGYTF.

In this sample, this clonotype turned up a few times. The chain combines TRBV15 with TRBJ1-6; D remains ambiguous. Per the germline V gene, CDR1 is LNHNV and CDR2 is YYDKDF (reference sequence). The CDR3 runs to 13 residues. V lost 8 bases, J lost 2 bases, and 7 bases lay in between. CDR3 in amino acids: CATSGTYNSPLHF. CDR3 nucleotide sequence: TGTGCCACCTCCGGGACCTATAATTCACCCCTCCACTTT.